Shown below are 26 T cell receptor beta chains from a single sample sequenced in a study of response to subunit inactivated influenza vaccine. TCRdb reprocessed the RT-PCR reads with MiXCR, giving one entry per CDR3 protein. The table records fewer than 800,000 distinct CDR3 sequences, 15% to 18% of them present only once. Sequences were derived from PBMCs from blood, sampled 12 days after vaccination. The receptors originated from a man aged 50 or older who received an inactivated influenza vaccine.

This chain connects TRBV12-3 or TRBV12-4 to TRBJ2-7; TRBD2 aligns across 8 bases. The CDR3 totals 13 residues. V was pared by 8 bases and J by 5 bases, with 8 bases of the junction left unmatched. CDR3 loop: CASGAGAGDEQYF. The CDR3 DNA sequence: TGTGCCAGCGGAGCGGGGGCTGGGGACGAGCAGTACTTC.

This clonotype was picked up many times. The chain joins TRBV12-3 or TRBV12-4 to TRBJ2-7; TRBD1 might be the D (6 bases). This CDR3 contains 14 residues. V lost 3 bases, J lost 3 bases, and 12 bases lay in between. CDR3 loop: CASSFQGSGYEQYF. CDR3 sequence (DNA): TGTGCCAGCAGTTTCCAGGGGTCCGGCTACGAGCAGTACTTC.

The chain combines TRBV18 with TRBJ1-1; 7 bases agree with TRBD1. Germline V gene sequence: CDR1 KGHSH, CDR2 LQKENI. The CDR3 extends over 16 amino acids. Germline trimming cut 6 bases from V and 6 bases from J; bases unmatched to any gene: 16. The CDR3 here is CASSLKGDRVGAEAFF. CDR3 sequence (DNA): TGTGCCAGCTCGCTTAAGGGCGACAGGGTGGGGGCTGAAGCTTTCTTT.

This clonotype was picked up a small number of times. This chain joins TRBV7-2 and TRBJ2-5; 10 bases agree with TRBD2. V was pared by 1 base and J by 7 bases, with 6 bases of the junction left unmatched. The CDR3 covers 15 residues. From germline, CDR1 is SGHTA and CDR2 FQGNSA. This chain's CDR3 is CASSLEVAGGATQYF. The DNA for the CDR3 is TGTGCCAGCAGCTTAGAGGTAGCGGGGGGTGCGACCCAGTACTTC.

V is TRBV4-3 and J is TRBJ2-4; 12 bases match TRBD2. The CDR3 loop spans 22 amino acids. Losses at the gene ends were 7 bases for V and 0 bases for J; bases not matched to a gene: 22. Germline V CDR1 and CDR2: LGHNA, YSLEER. The CDR3 region is CASMPRIPPLAGGPLAKNIQYF. DNA of the CDR3: TGCGCCAGCATGCCTCGAATCCCCCCACTAGCGGGGGGACCTCTAGCCAAAAACATTCAGTACTTC.

The chain has TRBV28 and TRBJ2-5; D assignment may be TRBD1 or TRBD2 (5 bases each). The CDR3 covers 13 residues. Trimming removed 5 bases from V and 2 bases from J, with 9 bases in between. Germline CDR1 and CDR2: MDHEN and SYDVKM. CDR3 sequence reads: CASSKGRQETQYF. The DNA for the CDR3 is TGTGCCAGCAGTAAGGGACGGCAAGAGACCCAGTACTTC. The whole variable domain, filled in from reference TRBV28 and TRBJ2-5, reads DVKVTQSSRYLVKRTGEKVFLECVQDMDHENMFWYRQDPGLGLRLIYFSYDVKMKEKGDIPEGYSVSREKKERFSLILESASTNQTSMYLCASSKGRQETQYFGPGTRLLVL.

V and J are TRBV20-1 and TRBJ1-2, with 8 bases lining up with TRBD1. The V gene's germline CDR1 is DFQATT and CDR2 SNEGSKA (reference sequence). The V gene end was trimmed by 3 bases and the J gene end by 2 bases; junction bases not matched to a gene: 8. The CDR3 loop spans 15 amino acids. The CDR3: CSASVTNRGNYGYTF. CDR3 coding DNA: TGCAGTGCTAGTGTTACTAACAGGGGGAACTATGGCTACACCTTC.

This clonotype was observed a handful of times. V gene TRBV9 combines with J gene TRBJ2-1; the match to TRBD1 covers 12 bases. Trimming cost V 0 bases and J 8 bases; bases outside gene matches: 9. Germline V gene data show CDR1 as SGDLS and CDR2 as YYNGEE. The CDR3 extends over 17 amino acids. The CDR3 loop reads CASSVAGTGGAFDEQFF. The CDR3 nucleotides are TGTGCCAGCAGCGTAGCGGGGACAGGGGGCGCTTTTGATGAGCAGTTCTTC.

The chain couples TRBV4-3 to TRBJ2-5; D could derive from TRBD1 or TRBD2 (5 bases each). This CDR3 spans 16 amino acids. Germline CDR1 and CDR2: LGHNA and YSLEER. Trimming left V 0 bases short and J 2 bases short, with 13 bases between. The CDR3 reads CASSQDISRGQETQYF. The CDR3 coding sequence is TGCGCCAGCAGCCAAGATATCTCGAGGGGTCAAGAGACCCAGTACTTC.

This clonotype came up a few times. This chain connects TRBV10-3 to TRBJ2-2, with D tentatively TRBD2 (6 bases). This CDR3 spans 13 amino acids. V gave up 6 bases and J gave up 8 bases, with 13 bases separating them. Germline V gene sequence: CDR1 ENHRY, CDR2 SYGVKD. The DNA of the CDR3 is TGTGCCATCAGGCGGACTACTGTAGGGGAGCTGTTTTTT. Amino acids: CAIRRTTVGELFF.

Only one count was recorded for this clonotype. As DNA, the CDR3 is TGTGCCAGCACCCAGTGGGGGGGGTTATACTACGAGCAGTACTTC. The encoded protein is CASTQWGGLYYEQYF. This chain connects TRBV2 to TRBJ2-7; 7 bases fit TRBD2. This CDR3 is built from 15 residues. With 7 bases clipped from V and 3 bases from J, the junction kept 12 bases outside the gene matches. CDR1 is SNHLY and CDR2 is FYNNEI in the germline V gene.

This rearrangement joins TRBV18 to TRBJ2-3; 7 bases are a match to TRBD1. V lost 6 bases to trimming and J lost 11 bases; unmatched junction nucleotides: 11. This CDR3 is built from 13 residues. CDR1 is KGHSH and CDR2 is LQKENI in the germline V gene. This chain's CDR3 is CASSTEGAGLQYF. The CDR3 DNA follows: TGTGCCAGCTCTACAGAGGGGGCGGGCCTGCAGTATTTT. Full variable domain (outside the CDR3, taken from reference TRBV18 and TRBJ2-3): NAGVMQNPRHLVRRRGQEARLRCSPMKGHSHVYWYRQLPEEGLKFMVYLQKENIIDESGMPKERFSAEFPKEGPSILRIQQVVRGDSAAYFCASSTEGAGLQYFGPGTRLTVL.

This clonotype was seen a handful of times. V is TRBV7-9 and J is TRBJ2-3, with 8 positions matching TRBD2. Unmatched junction bases numbered 3, after V lost 4 bases and J lost 0 bases. In germline, CDR1 is SEHNR, CDR2 FQNEAQ (reference sequence). The CDR3 sequence is 15 residues long. The CDR3 DNA is TGTGCCAGCAGCTCCGCGGGGGGCAGCACAGATACGCAGTATTTT. Translated: CASSSAGGSTDTQYF.

This clonotype was found a few times. The chain couples TRBV30 to TRBJ2-3; 7 bases map to TRBD1. CDR1 is GTSNPN and CDR2 is SVGIG in the germline V gene (reference sequence). The V segment lost 3 bases and the J segment 2 bases; nucleotides outside the gene matches: 8. CDR3 length equals 15 residues. CDR3 nucleotide sequence: TGTGCCTGGAGAGCTGGGGGACAGCTCACAGATACGCAGTATTTT. Translating gives CAWRAGGQLTDTQYF. The full variable domain, its missing parts supplied by reference TRBV30 and TRBJ2-3, is SQTIHQWPATLVQPVGSPLSLECTVEGTSNPNLYWYRQAAGRGLQLLFYSVGIGQISSEVPQNLSASRPQDRQFILSSKKLLLSDSGFYLCAWRAGGQLTDTQYFGPGTRLTVL.

This clonotype has only a few counts. The CDR3 reads CASRKGLRYNEQFF. CDR3 nucleotides: TGTGCCAGCAGGAAGGGACTAAGATACAATGAGCAGTTCTTC. The chain is built from TRBV28 and TRBJ2-1; 7 positions match TRBD2. The CDR3 extends over 14 amino acids. V lost 6 bases and J lost 4; bases outside the gene matches: 6. Per germline, CDR1 MDHEN and CDR2 SYDVKM.

In regard to this clonotype: Its ends do not fully match the called genes, so a read error is possible. V gene TRBV28 combines with J gene TRBJ2-4; TRBD1 or TRBD2 may be the D gene (5 bases each). Germline CDR1 reads MDHEN; CDR2 reads SYDVKM. The CDR3 runs to 13 residues. The CDR3: CASGGLAENIQYF. CDR3 DNA sequence: TGTGCCAGCGGGGGTCTAGCCGAAAACATTCAGTACTTC.

This clonotype has a handful of counts. The V and J genes are TRBV6-1 and TRBJ1-6; 7 nucleotides line up with TRBD1. After removal of 4 bases from V and 10 bases from J, the junction contained 10 bases not matched to a gene. The CDR3 runs to 15 residues. The germline V gene has CDR1 MNHNS and CDR2 SASEGT. The CDR3 nucleotides read TGTGCCAGCAGTGCCAGACAGGGCATGGGATCACCCCTCCACTTT. It translates to CASSARQGMGSPLHF.

This clonotype was counted a few times. The V and J genes are TRBV9 and TRBJ2-7; possibly TRBD2 for D (5 bases). CDR1 is SGDLS and CDR2 is YYNGEE in the germline V gene. V lost 0 bases to trimming and J lost 7 bases, with 14 bases between them. This CDR3 has 14 amino acids. CDR3 sequence: CASSVELESVEQYF. CDR3 sequence (DNA): TGTGCCAGCAGCGTAGAACTAGAGAGCGTTGAGCAGTACTTC.

The table lists this clonotype with a few counts. The chain has TRBV12-3 or TRBV12-4 and TRBJ2-7, with D possibly being TRBD1 (6 bases). Trimming pared 2 bases from V and 0 bases from J, leaving 14 bases between. The CDR3 is made up of 16 amino acids. CDR3 loop: CASSLMRGTSSYEQYF. CDR3 nucleotide sequence: TGTGCCAGCAGTTTAATGAGGGGGACAAGCTCCTACGAGCAGTACTTC.

The chain has TRBV11-2 and TRBJ2-1, with TRBD1 matching 7 bases. Unmatched junction bases numbered 12, after V lost 5 bases and J lost 2 bases. The germline CDR1 and CDR2 sequences are SGHAT and FQNNGV. This CDR3 is 17 amino acids long. CDR3: CASSHYQGEYTYNEQFF. Written as DNA, the CDR3 is TGTGCCAGCAGCCATTACCAGGGGGAGTACACCTACAATGAGCAGTTCTTC.

This clonotype occurred once. V and J are TRBV6-2 or TRBV6-3 and TRBJ2-7; D is perhaps TRBD1 or TRBD2 (5 bases each). This CDR3 is 14 amino acids long. CDR1 and CDR2 (germline): MNHEY, SVGEGT. Deletions cut 4 bases from V and 3 bases from J, with 13 bases between. The DNA of the CDR3 is TGTGCCAGCAGTTCATGGGACGTCAGCTACGAGCAGTACTTC. It encodes CASSSWDVSYEQYF.

The chain combines TRBV27 with TRBJ2-1; D gene uncertain. The germline V gene has CDR1 MNHEY and CDR2 SMNVEV (reference sequence). CDR3 length equals 14 residues. Trimming cost V 8 bases and J 7 bases, with 18 bases left between them. As DNA, the CDR3 is TGTGCCAGCTCTGAGACCTATATCCTGAATGAGCAGTTCTTC. Amino acid sequence: CASSETYILNEQFF.

This clonotype was observed a few times. One junction end does not reproduce the germline sequence, and a read error may be involved. The chain's CDR3 is CASSLETGVGTEAFF. In DNA form, the CDR3 reads TGTGCCAGCAGCTTGGAGACAGGGGTGGGCACTGAAGCTTTCTTT. The chain carries TRBV5-1 and TRBJ1-1; TRBD1 agrees at 8 bases. Germline lookup yields CDR1 SGHRS and CDR2 YFSETQ. The CDR3 sequence is 15 residues long.

This clonotype came up a few times. The chain joins TRBV6-2 or TRBV6-3 to TRBJ2-1, with D possibly called TRBD1 or TRBD2 (6 bases each). V lost 4 bases, J lost 8 bases, and 12 bases lay in between. CDR1 and CDR2 from the germline V gene are MNHEY and SVGEGT. This CDR3 contains 13 residues. In DNA form, the CDR3 reads TGTGCCAGCAGTTTATCCGGGGGCGATGAGCAGTTCTTC. Amino acids: CASSLSGGDEQFF.

This clonotype was observed a few times. This chain joins TRBV20-1 and TRBJ2-3; unclear D gene. The CDR3 covers 15 residues. V dropped 5 bases and J dropped 2 bases, with 17 bases sitting between them. Looked up from germline, CDR1 is DFQATT and CDR2 is SNEGSKA (reference sequence). CDR3 bases: TGCAGTGCTGGCTTGAGTTATTCCCCCACAGATACGCAGTATTTT. Protein sequence: CSAGLSYSPTDTQYF.

This clonotype was seen more than once but under ten times. The chain has TRBV3-1 and TRBJ1-2; TRBD1 is a possible D gene (5 bases). CDR1 is LGHDT, CDR2 YNNKEL, per germline (reference sequence). The CDR3 contains 13 residues. The V end was cut by 4 bases, the J end by 8 bases, with 14 bases between. The CDR3 coding sequence is TGTGCCAGCAGCCCCTTGGGACTTATAGGCTACACCTTC. It is translated as CASSPLGLIGYTF.